Listed below are T cell receptor beta chains from one sample, sequenced in a study of graft-versus-host responses after intestinal transplantation. The repertoire was sequenced with immunoSEQ multiplex PCR; TCRdb's copy has only in-frame clones and lacks some. The sample includes about 19,000 clones, around 76% of them seen just once. This specimen consisted of ileum tissue, obtained roughly 21 days after intestinal transplant. These receptors were collected from a human patient who received an intestinal transplant, so some T cells may come from the graft donor. Each CDR3 is given with its conserved first and last residue. D genes are given only for firm matches. Only part of the rows carry a size: once, few, many, or a class if the clone is expanded.

d_call: NA; v_call: TRBV27; clone_size: NA; j_call: TRBJ2-1; cdr3_aa: CASSLGSSYNEQFF; cdr3_nt: TGTGCCAGCAGTTTAGGGAGCTCCTACAATGAGCAGTTCTTC
d_call: NA; v_call: TRBV7-2; clone_size: NA; j_call: TRBJ2-1; cdr3_aa: CASSRYNEQFF; cdr3_nt: TGTGCCAGCAGCCGTTACAATGAGCAGTTCTTC
d_call: NA; v_call: TRBV6-1; clone_size: few; j_call: TRBJ1-6; cdr3_aa: CASSSGVSGSPLHF; cdr3_nt: TGTGCCAGCAGTTCGGGGGTTTCGGGTTCACCCCTCCACTTT
d_call: TRBD2; v_call: TRBV7-9; clone_size: NA; j_call: TRBJ2-1; cdr3_aa: CASSPRLAGGRFNEQFF; cdr3_nt: TGTGCCAGCAGCCCCCGACTAGCGGGAGGCCGTTTTAATGAGCAGTTCTTC
d_call: TRBD1; v_call: TRBV10-2; clone_size: NA; j_call: TRBJ1-2; cdr3_aa: CASSGPHRGYYGYTF; cdr3_nt: TGCGCCAGCAGTGGCCCCCACAGGGGTTATTACGGCTACACCTTC
d_call: NA; v_call: TRBV28; clone_size: NA; j_call: TRBJ2-2; cdr3_aa: CASRRGGNTGELFF; cdr3_nt: TGTGCCAGCAGGAGGGGGGGAAACACCGGGGAGCTGTTTTTT
d_call: NA; v_call: TRBV4-3; clone_size: NA; j_call: TRBJ1-5; cdr3_aa: CASSQIMGDSQPQHF; cdr3_nt: TGCGCCAGCAGTCAAATTATGGGAGATTCGCAGCCCCAGCATTTT
d_call: NA; v_call: TRBV18; clone_size: NA; j_call: TRBJ1-2; cdr3_aa: CASSPHPPVGYTF; cdr3_nt: TGTGCCAGCTCACCTCACCCCCCGGTCGGCTACACCTTC
d_call: TRBD1; v_call: TRBV28; clone_size: NA; j_call: TRBJ1-5; cdr3_aa: CASSLSGGWGQPQHF; cdr3_nt: TGTGCCAGCAGTTTATCAGGGGGCTGGGGTCAGCCCCAGCATTTT
d_call: NA; v_call: TRBV28; clone_size: medium-sized; j_call: TRBJ1-2; cdr3_aa: CASSYDRKSYGYTF; cdr3_nt: TGTGCCAGCAGCTACGACAGAAAAAGCTATGGCTACACCTTC
d_call: TRBD2; v_call: TRBV13; clone_size: once; j_call: TRBJ2-3; cdr3_aa: CASSPATFPPSGGATDTQYF; cdr3_nt: TGTGCCAGCAGCCCTGCTACCTTTCCCCCAAGCGGGGGAGCCACAGATACGCAGTATTTT
d_call: TRBD1; v_call: TRBV5-1; clone_size: few; j_call: TRBJ1-3; cdr3_aa: CASSLEGQASGNTIYF; cdr3_nt: TGCGCCAGCAGCTTGGAGGGACAGGCCTCTGGAAACACCATATATTTT
d_call: NA; v_call: TRBV5-6; clone_size: NA; j_call: TRBJ1-1; cdr3_aa: CASSLLRNTEAFF; cdr3_nt: TGTGCCAGCAGCTTGTTGCGGAACACTGAAGCTTTCTTT
d_call: NA; v_call: TRBV6-1; clone_size: NA; j_call: TRBJ1-5; cdr3_aa: CASSESILPGQPQHF; cdr3_nt: TGTGCCAGCAGTGAAAGCATCCTACCGGGGCAGCCCCAGCATTTT
d_call: NA; v_call: TRBV19; clone_size: NA; j_call: TRBJ1-3; cdr3_aa: CASSPPWRGSVSGNTIYF; cdr3_nt: TGTGCCAGTAGCCCCCCTTGGAGAGGGAGCGTCTCTGGAAACACCATATATTTT
d_call: NA; v_call: TRBV18; clone_size: NA; j_call: TRBJ2-7; cdr3_aa: CASSSSQALASSYEQYF; cdr3_nt: TGTGCCAGCTCATCAAGTCAGGCACTGGCGAGCTCCTACGAGCAGTACTTC
d_call: TRBD1; v_call: TRBV4-2; clone_size: NA; j_call: TRBJ2-1; cdr3_aa: CASSPAPGTAPDDEQFF; cdr3_nt: TGTGCCAGCAGCCCTGCTCCCGGGACAGCCCCCGACGATGAGCAGTTCTTC
d_call: TRBD1; v_call: TRBV2; clone_size: NA; j_call: TRBJ2-1; cdr3_aa: CASSVGDRANNEQFF; cdr3_nt: TGTGCCAGCAGTGTAGGGGACAGGGCCAACAATGAGCAGTTCTTC
d_call: NA; v_call: TRBV20-1; clone_size: NA; j_call: TRBJ2-7; cdr3_aa: CSVVHSEQYF; cdr3_nt: TGCAGTGTTGTCCATTCCGAGCAGTACTTC
d_call: NA; v_call: TRBV20-1; clone_size: few; j_call: TRBJ2-7; cdr3_aa: CSANFGEQYF; cdr3_nt: TGCAGTGCTAATTTCGGCGAGCAGTACTTC
d_call: NA; v_call: TRBV27; clone_size: NA; j_call: TRBJ1-1; cdr3_aa: CASSSWGRGKDRAFF; cdr3_nt: TGTGCCAGCAGTTCCTGGGGGAGGGGGAAGGACAGAGCTTTCTTT
d_call: NA; v_call: TRBV7-9; clone_size: few; j_call: TRBJ1-2; cdr3_aa: CASNSLSDYGYTF; cdr3_nt: TGTGCCAGTAACTCCCTTTCGGACTATGGCTACACCTTC
d_call: NA; v_call: TRBV27; clone_size: NA; j_call: TRBJ2-7; cdr3_aa: CASSLMAQTYEQYF; cdr3_nt: TGTGCCAGCAGTTTAATGGCTCAGACCTACGAGCAGTACTTC
d_call: NA; v_call: TRBV27; clone_size: once; j_call: TRBJ2-1; cdr3_aa: CASSLGGTEQFF; cdr3_nt: TGTGCCAGCAGTTTAGGTGGGACAGAGCAGTTCTTC
d_call: NA; v_call: TRBV6-6; clone_size: NA; j_call: TRBJ2-7; cdr3_aa: CASSYDLFSYEQYF; cdr3_nt: TGTGCCAGCAGTTACGATCTTTTCTCCTACGAGCAGTACTTC
d_call: NA; v_call: TRBV7-6; clone_size: NA; j_call: TRBJ1-3; cdr3_aa: CASSLQGNTIYF; cdr3_nt: TGTGCCAGCAGCTTACAGGGAAACACCATATATTTT
d_call: NA; v_call: TRBV6-5; clone_size: NA; j_call: TRBJ1-6; cdr3_aa: CASSLPYTLGDSPLHF; cdr3_nt: TGTGCCAGCAGTTTACCTTACACCCTCGGAGATTCACCCCTCCACTTT
d_call: NA; v_call: TRBV2; clone_size: NA; j_call: TRBJ2-1; cdr3_aa: CASRDGGHNEQFF; cdr3_nt: TGTGCCAGCAGAGATGGAGGTCACAATGAGCAGTTCTTC
d_call: NA; v_call: TRBV6-1; clone_size: NA; j_call: TRBJ1-3; cdr3_aa: CASRELGRISGNTIYF; cdr3_nt: TGTGCCAGCAGGGAACTTGGGCGAATCTCTGGAAACACCATATATTTT
d_call: NA; v_call: TRBV6-1; clone_size: NA; j_call: TRBJ1-1; cdr3_aa: CASRDSPTEAFF; cdr3_nt: TGTGCCAGCAGGGACAGCCCTACTGAAGCTTTCTTT
d_call: TRBD1; v_call: TRBV4-2; clone_size: NA; j_call: TRBJ2-7; cdr3_aa: CASSQEQGLGYEQYF; cdr3_nt: TGTGCCAGCAGCCAAGAACAGGGGCTTGGCTACGAGCAGTACTTC
d_call: NA; v_call: TRBV7-6; clone_size: NA; j_call: TRBJ2-7; cdr3_aa: CASSFNSYEQYF; cdr3_nt: TGTGCCAGCAGCTTTAACAGCTACGAGCAGTACTTC
d_call: NA; v_call: TRBV29-1; clone_size: NA; j_call: TRBJ2-7; cdr3_aa: CNVKTAPEQYF; cdr3_nt: TGCAACGTTAAGACAGCCCCCGAGCAGTACTTC
d_call: TRBD1; v_call: TRBV5-6; clone_size: medium-sized; j_call: TRBJ1-2; cdr3_aa: CASSSPLGGYYGYTF; cdr3_nt: TGTGCCAGCAGCTCACCGCTAGGGGGCTACTATGGCTACACCTTC
d_call: NA; v_call: TRBV28; clone_size: NA; j_call: TRBJ2-2; cdr3_aa: CASSFLTANTGELFF; cdr3_nt: TGTGCCAGCAGTTTCCTCACAGCGAACACCGGGGAGCTGTTTTTT
d_call: NA; v_call: TRBV19; clone_size: NA; j_call: TRBJ1-5; cdr3_aa: CASSRTGTPNQPQHF; cdr3_nt: TGTGCCAGTAGTAGAACCGGGACTCCGAATCAGCCCCAGCATTTT
d_call: NA; v_call: TRBV28; clone_size: NA; j_call: TRBJ1-5; cdr3_aa: CASSLRQSNQPQHF; cdr3_nt: TGTGCCAGCAGCCTGCGACAAAGCAATCAGCCCCAGCATTTT
d_call: NA; v_call: TRBV2; clone_size: NA; j_call: TRBJ2-3; cdr3_aa: CASTQSGSTQYF; cdr3_nt: TGTGCCAGCACCCAGAGCGGTAGTACGCAGTATTTT
d_call: NA; v_call: TRBV6-5; clone_size: NA; j_call: TRBJ1-1; cdr3_aa: CASSYSLGTQTEAFF; cdr3_nt: TGTGCCAGCAGTTACTCGTTGGGGACTCAGACTGAAGCTTTCTTT
d_call: NA; v_call: TRBV2; clone_size: NA; j_call: TRBJ2-7; cdr3_aa: CASRDSTVYEQYF; cdr3_nt: TGTGCCAGCAGGGACAGCACAGTCTACGAGCAGTACTTC
d_call: NA; v_call: TRBV10-3; clone_size: NA; j_call: TRBJ2-1; cdr3_aa: CAISITRGVRYNEQFF; cdr3_nt: TGTGCCATCAGTATTACCAGGGGGGTCCGCTACAATGAGCAGTTCTTC
d_call: NA; v_call: TRBV5-6; clone_size: NA; j_call: TRBJ2-7; cdr3_aa: CASSWHSYEQYF; cdr3_nt: TGTGCCAGCAGCTGGCACAGCTACGAGCAGTACTTC
d_call: TRBD1; v_call: TRBV27; clone_size: NA; j_call: TRBJ2-7; cdr3_aa: CASSWGTGGYEQYF; cdr3_nt: TGTGCCAGCAGTTGGGGGACAGGGGGCTACGAGCAGTACTTC
d_call: NA; v_call: TRBV30; clone_size: NA; j_call: TRBJ1-1; cdr3_aa: CAWTLGAAGTEAFF; cdr3_nt: TGTGCCTGGACTTTGGGGGCGGCGGGCACTGAAGCTTTCTTT
d_call: TRBD2; v_call: TRBV6-5; clone_size: NA; j_call: TRBJ2-5; cdr3_aa: CASRRGSQETQYF; cdr3_nt: TGTGCCAGCAGGCGGGGGAGCCAAGAGACCCAGTACTTC
d_call: NA; v_call: TRBV4-3; clone_size: NA; j_call: TRBJ1-4; cdr3_aa: CASSLLVGGSGNEKLFF; cdr3_nt: TGCGCCAGCAGCCTTTTGGTAGGGGGATCGGGGAATGAAAAACTGTTTTTT
d_call: TRBD2; v_call: TRBV5-4; clone_size: NA; j_call: TRBJ2-7; cdr3_aa: CASSIRGLAVYEQYF; cdr3_nt: TGTGCCAGCAGCATACGTGGACTAGCGGTTTACGAGCAGTACTTC
d_call: NA; v_call: TRBV2; clone_size: NA; j_call: TRBJ1-1; cdr3_aa: CASNAYSTEAFF; cdr3_nt: TGTGCCAGCAACGCATACAGCACTGAAGCTTTCTTT
d_call: NA; v_call: TRBV6-1; clone_size: NA; j_call: TRBJ1-2; cdr3_aa: CASSDPWAGYGYTF; cdr3_nt: TGTGCCAGCAGTGATCCATGGGCAGGCTATGGCTACACCTTC
d_call: NA; v_call: TRBV5-1; clone_size: once; j_call: TRBJ1-1; cdr3_aa: CANSSAGEGTEAFF; cdr3_nt: TGCGCCAACAGCTCCGCGGGGGAAGGGACTGAAGCTTTCTTT
d_call: TRBD2; v_call: TRBV19; clone_size: NA; j_call: TRBJ2-1; cdr3_aa: CASSIAGTSFIEQFF; cdr3_nt: TGTGCCAGTAGTATAGCTGGGACTAGCTTCATTGAGCAGTTCTTC
d_call: NA; v_call: TRBV4-1; clone_size: NA; j_call: TRBJ2-7; cdr3_aa: CASGQVSSYEQYF; cdr3_nt: TGCGCCAGCGGGCAGGTGAGCTCCTACGAGCAGTACTTC
d_call: TRBD1; v_call: TRBV19; clone_size: once; j_call: TRBJ1-4; cdr3_aa: CASSTPGTASPKGEKLFF; cdr3_nt: TGTGCCAGTAGTACCCCCGGGACAGCCAGCCCCAAGGGGGAAAAACTGTTTTTT
d_call: TRBD1; v_call: TRBV7-9; clone_size: NA; j_call: TRBJ1-1; cdr3_aa: CASSARQGLNTEAFF; cdr3_nt: TGTGCCAGCAGCGCCCGACAGGGGTTGAACACTGAAGCTTTCTTT
d_call: NA; v_call: TRBV7-3; clone_size: NA; j_call: TRBJ1-6; cdr3_aa: CASSLGSSYNSPLHF; cdr3_nt: TGTGCCAGCAGCTTAGGGAGCTCCTATAATTCACCCCTCCACTTT
d_call: NA; v_call: TRBV5-1; clone_size: NA; j_call: TRBJ2-1; cdr3_aa: CASSLAAGPYNEQFF; cdr3_nt: TGCGCCAGCAGCTTGGCAGCGGGCCCCTACAATGAGCAGTTCTTC
d_call: NA; v_call: TRBV9; clone_size: NA; j_call: TRBJ1-6; cdr3_aa: CASSVDWSTPLHF; cdr3_nt: TGTGCCAGCAGCGTAGACTGGTCGACACCCCTCCACTTT
d_call: TRBD1; v_call: TRBV27; clone_size: once; j_call: TRBJ1-1; cdr3_aa: CASSPGGRNTEAFF; cdr3_nt: TGTGCCAGCAGTCCAGGGGGTCGGAACACTGAAGCTTTCTTT
d_call: TRBD2; v_call: TRBV30; clone_size: once; j_call: TRBJ2-2; cdr3_aa: CAWSPESGEFTGELFF; cdr3_nt: TGTGCCTGGAGTCCCGAAAGCGGGGAATTCACCGGGGAGCTGTTTTTT
d_call: TRBD1; v_call: TRBV13; clone_size: NA; j_call: TRBJ2-7; cdr3_aa: CASSLHRDRGLGAYEQYF; cdr3_nt: TGTGCCAGCAGCTTGCACCGGGACAGGGGGCTTGGGGCCTACGAGCAGTACTTC